Listed below are T cell receptor beta chains from one sample, sequenced in a study of memory CD4+ T cells and cytomegalovirus serostatus. Some clones are missing from TCRdb's copy, which holds only in-frame ones; the method was immunoSEQ multiplex PCR. The sample contains about 50,000 clones, 82% of which appear only once. Sequencing was performed on memory CD4+ T cells from blood. The receptor source for this set is an adult in good health and CMV-seronegative. The CDR3 runs from the conserved cysteine through the conserved F or W. Each record gives: J gene, D gene, V gene, CDR3 protein. A D gene is named only where the DNA matches it firmly.

TRBJ2-2,TRBD2,TRBV4-2,CASSLKTSGGNTGELFF
TRBJ1-1,.,TRBV4-1,CASSQDQAPGDTEAFF
TRBJ2-7,.,TRBV7-8,CASSLVQGSYEQYF
TRBJ2-2,.,TRBV19,CASSIIGGSTGELFF
TRBJ1-6,.,TRBV18,CASSPGDNSPLHF
TRBJ1-6,.,TRBV5-4,CASSLDVSPLHF
TRBJ2-3,.,TRBV7-2,CASGLFPESTDTQYF
TRBJ2-7,TRBD2,TRBV6-5,CASSYLALAGRVEQYF
TRBJ1-5,TRBD1,TRBV28,CASRATQGATSNQPQHF
TRBJ1-3,.,TRBV10-3,CATNAEGAGNTIYF
TRBJ1-5,.,TRBV27,CASSPIAGVGQPQHF
TRBJ2-3,TRBD1,TRBV5-1,CASSSRTGSTDTQYF
TRBJ2-7,TRBD2,TRBV2,CASSGAGGDFEQYF
TRBJ1-6,TRBD1,TRBV6-1,CASRGTGLGSPLHF
TRBJ2-7,.,TRBV6-6,CASSQGQGISYEQYF
TRBJ2-6,.,TRBV28,CASSLRLGKLLGANVLTF
TRBJ1-1,.,TRBV5-6,CASSSTDRSGTEAFF
TRBJ2-6,TRBD1,TRBV7-8,CASSLRGQGPKTGANVLTF
TRBJ1-1,TRBD1,TRBV5-1,CASSLVDRGGTEAFF
TRBJ2-7,.,TRBV5-1,CASRGQLSYEQYF
TRBJ2-1,.,TRBV4-1,CASSQVDLVTVGEQFF
TRBJ1-1,TRBD1,TRBV6-5,CASSSGQGKVEAFF
TRBJ2-2,.,TRBV2,CASSDIGGPTGELFF
TRBJ1-6,TRBD1,TRBV7-9,CASSTLGQGGNSPLHF
TRBJ1-1,.,TRBV5-1,CASSFQGSTEAFF
TRBJ1-2,TRBD1,TRBV10-3,CAISRQGSNYGYTF
TRBJ2-1,TRBD1,TRBV4-2,CASSGQGNNEQFF
TRBJ2-2,.,TRBV5-1,CASRRRVDSAGELFF
TRBJ1-1,TRBD1,TRBV4-2,CASSLLDRGGTEAFF
TRBJ2-5,.,TRBV5-4,CASSSPTGGGETQYF
TRBJ2-7,.,TRBV4-1,CASSQVLGSYEQYF
TRBJ2-3,.,TRBV5-1,CASRTSSSPDTQYF
TRBJ1-2,.,TRBV19,CASSQQTVAYGYTF
TRBJ1-3,TRBD1,TRBV7-2,CASSLRTGYSGNTIYF
TRBJ2-1,.,TRBV7-6,CASSSAWRVGNEQFF
TRBJ2-5,TRBD1,TRBV6-1,CASSGQGAGETQYF
TRBJ1-6,.,TRBV9,CASSVDSLSPLHF
TRBJ1-5,.,TRBV6-1,CASSQGADPNQPQHF
TRBJ1-6,.,TRBV9,CASSRDDFSYNSPLHF
TRBJ1-1,.,TRBV5-1,CASSAQYNTEAFF
TRBJ2-1,.,TRBV19,CASQGRTNEQFF
TRBJ1-2,.,TRBV29-1,CSVPKGIDYGYTF
TRBJ2-2,.,TRBV7-3,CASSATGSSGELFF
TRBJ2-7,TRBD1,TRBV5-1,CASILAPGQDYEQYF
TRBJ2-5,.,TRBV5-6,CASSTRETQYF
TRBJ1-2,.,TRBV28,CASSWEGVGYGYTF
TRBJ1-2,TRBD1,TRBV12-5,CASGEQGYYGYTF
TRBJ1-6,.,TRBV19,CASSTSGPSYNSPLHF
TRBJ2-2,.,TRBV5-1,CASVEGVPGELFF
TRBJ1-6,TRBD1,TRBV6-1,CASSPRTGDYSPLHF
TRBJ2-1,TRBD2,TRBV29-1,CSVGGLAGGFSVEQFF
TRBJ1-6,.,TRBV27,CASSLSGSSYNSPLHF
TRBJ2-7,.,TRBV7-6,CASSSTAGEQYF